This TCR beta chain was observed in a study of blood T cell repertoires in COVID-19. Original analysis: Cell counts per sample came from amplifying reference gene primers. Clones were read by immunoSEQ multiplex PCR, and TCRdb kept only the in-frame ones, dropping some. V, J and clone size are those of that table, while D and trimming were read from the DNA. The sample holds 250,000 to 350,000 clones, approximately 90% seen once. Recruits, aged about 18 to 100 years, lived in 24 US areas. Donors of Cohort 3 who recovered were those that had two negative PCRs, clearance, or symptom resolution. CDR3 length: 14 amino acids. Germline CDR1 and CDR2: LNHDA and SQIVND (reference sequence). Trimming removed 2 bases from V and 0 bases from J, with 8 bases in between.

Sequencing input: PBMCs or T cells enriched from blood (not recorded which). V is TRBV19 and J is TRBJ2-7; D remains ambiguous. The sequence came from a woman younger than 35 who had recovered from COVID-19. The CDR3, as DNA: TGTGCCAGTAGTATAAGCCAGGTCTCCTACGAGCAGTACTTC. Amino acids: CASSISQVSYEQYF.